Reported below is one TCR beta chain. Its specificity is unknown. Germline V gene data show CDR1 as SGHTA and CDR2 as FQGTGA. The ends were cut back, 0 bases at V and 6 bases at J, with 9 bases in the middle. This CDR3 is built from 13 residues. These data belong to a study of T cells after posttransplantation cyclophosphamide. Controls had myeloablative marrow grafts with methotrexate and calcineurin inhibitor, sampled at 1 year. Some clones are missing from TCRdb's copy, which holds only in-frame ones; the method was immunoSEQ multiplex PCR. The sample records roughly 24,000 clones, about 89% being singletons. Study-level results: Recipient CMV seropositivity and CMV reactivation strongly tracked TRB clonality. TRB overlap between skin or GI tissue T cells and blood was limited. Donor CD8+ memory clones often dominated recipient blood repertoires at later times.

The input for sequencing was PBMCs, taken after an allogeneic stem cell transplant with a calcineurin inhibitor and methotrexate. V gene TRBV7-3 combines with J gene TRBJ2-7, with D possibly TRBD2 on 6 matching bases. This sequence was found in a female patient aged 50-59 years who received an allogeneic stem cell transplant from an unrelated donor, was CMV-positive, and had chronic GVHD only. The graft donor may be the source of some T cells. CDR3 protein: CASSLTAGIEQYF. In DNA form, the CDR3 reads TGTGCCAGCAGCTTAACGGCGGGGATCGAGCAGTACTTC.